One sample yielded the 10 T cell receptor beta chains listed below, sequenced in a study of CD8+CD57+ T cells in acquired aplastic anemia. Previously, flow cytometry had revealed CD8+CD57+ cell expansion in the patients chosen for sequencing. Investigators profiled TCR beta VDJ and CDR3 from genomic DNA template. TCRdb re-derived calls from the reads in MiXCR, one entry per CDR3 protein. The sample yields around 290,000 distinct CDR3 sequences, 50% to 65% seen once. Material: sorted CD4+, CD8+, or CD8+CD57+ T cells (not recorded which) from PBMCs. These receptor sequences come from a human donor with aplastic anemia.

This clonotype was seen repeatedly, ten times or more. The chain has TRBV11-3 and TRBJ2-5, with D possibly matching TRBD2 (6 bases). The germline V and J ends were trimmed by 5 bases and 4 bases, with 11 bases remaining between them. The CDR3 consists of 13 residues. Looked up from germline, CDR1 is SGHNT and CDR2 is YENEEA. The CDR3 sequence is CASSPGSGETQYF. In nucleotides, the CDR3 is TGTGCCAGCAGCCCGGGTAGCGGAGAGACCCAGTACTTC.

Of note for this clonotype: The CDR3 does not close with the conserved phenylalanine or tryptophan, likely indicating a read error. It is unclear where the CDR3 begins or ends on the DNA, so no DNA is shown, and the CDR3 is as TCRdb lists it. The V gene is TRBV9, the J gene TRBJ2-2. The CDR3 region is 13 residues in length, termini included. Germline V gives CDR1 SGDLS, CDR2 YYNGEE. CDR3 protein: CASSVGNTGELLS.

The rearrangement joins TRBV10-3 to TRBJ1-5; possibly TRBD1 for D (6 bases). The germline V and J ends were trimmed by 7 bases and 1 base, with 17 bases remaining between them. The CDR3 is made up of 16 amino acids. Germline CDR1 is ENHRY and CDR2 is SYGVKD. The CDR3 here is CAITSSRGWSNQPQHF. DNA for the CDR3: TGTGCCATCACCAGTAGCAGGGGATGGAGCAATCAGCCCCAGCATTTT.

V is TRBV29-1 and J is TRBJ2-6; D possibly corresponds to TRBD2 (5 bases). Per the germline V gene, CDR1 is SQVTM and CDR2 is ANQGSEA. This CDR3 contains 15 residues. The ends were cut back, 6 bases at V and 0 bases at J, with 12 bases in the middle. The DNA for the CDR3 is TGCAGCGTGGGAGCCGTGGCCTCTGGGGCCAACGTCCTGACTTTC. Its translation is CSVGAVASGANVLTF. Supplemented by reference TRBV29-1 and TRBJ2-6, the full variable domain reads SAVISQKPSRDICQRGTSLTIQCQVDSQVTMMFWYRQQPGQSLTLIATANQGSEATYESGFVIDKFPISRPNLTFSTLTVSNMSPEDSSIYLCSVGAVASGANVLTFGAGSRLTVL.

This clonotype was seen only a few times. The chain has TRBV2 and TRBJ2-7; 7 bases match TRBD1. The CDR3 is 15 residues long. Germline loops: CDR1 SNHLY, CDR2 FYNNEI. The trim removed 6 bases at V and 1 base at J, leaving 9 bases unmatched. CDR3: CASSEYWDSSYEQYF. The CDR3 region has the DNA TGTGCCAGCAGCGAATACTGGGACAGTTCCTACGAGCAGTACTTC.

This rearrangement joins TRBV20-1 to TRBJ2-5; 7 bases are shared with TRBD2. The V gene's germline CDR1 is DFQATT and CDR2 SNEGSKA (reference sequence). Germline trimming cut 7 bases from V and 5 bases from J; bases unmatched to any gene: 7. The CDR3 is made up of 12 amino acids. The CDR3 is CSGLGREETQYF. CDR3 sequence (DNA): TGCAGTGGTTTAGGGAGGGAGGAGACCCAGTACTTC.

CDR3: CSVEVGGGLTDTQYF. CDR3 DNA sequence: TGCAGCGTTGAGGTTGGCGGGGGGCTTACAGATACGCAGTATTTT. This chain connects TRBV29-1 to TRBJ2-3, with TRBD2 matching over 8 bases. This CDR3 is 15 amino acids long. Trimming took 3 bases from V and 3 from J; bases not matched to a gene: 8. The germline V gene has CDR1 SQVTM and CDR2 ANQGSEA.

This clonotype has only a few counts. CDR3 sequence: CASSVRQGSGNTIYF. The DNA for the CDR3 is TGTGCCAGCAGCGTGCGACAGGGATCTGGAAACACCATATATTTT. This sequence joins TRBV7-6 and TRBJ1-3; 7 nucleotides agree with TRBD1. Germline-derived CDR1 and CDR2 are SGHVS and FNYEAQ. Germline trimming cut 5 bases from V and 1 base from J; bases unmatched to any gene: 5. The CDR3 loop spans 15 amino acids.

The chain recombines TRBV29-1 with TRBJ1-4, with D hard to call. Germline V gene lookup returns CDR1 SQVTM and CDR2 ANQGSEA. Trimming pared 0 bases from V and 15 bases from J, leaving 14 bases between. This CDR3 comprises 12 residues. The DNA of the CDR3 is TGCAGCGTTGAAGATCCCTCGCTGGGTGTGTTTTTT. This codes for CSVEDPSLGVFF.

This clonotype was seen a handful of times. One end of the junction is discordant with germline, which a read error may explain. The genes are TRBV6-5 and TRBJ1-3; 10 positions match TRBD1. This CDR3 has 20 residues. Germline CDR1 MNHEY, CDR2 SVGAGI. In DNA, the CDR3 is TGTGCCAGCAGTCGGGACAGGGGACGCCTAATCCCCAGCTCTGGAAACGCCATATATTTT. Residues: CASSRDRGRLIPSSGNAIYF.